This TCR beta chain stems from a study of cytomegalovirus exposure and HLA in healthy donors. Study results and caveats: In a later analysis, most CMV-associated TCR beta chains appeared HLA-restricted.

Use of 60 Vbeta and 13 Jbeta primers characterized the PCR. Assay: immunoSEQ multiplex PCR; the TCRdb copy retains only in-frame clones and omits some. The sample carries about 180,000 clones, around 80% recorded once. V was trimmed by 3 bases and J by 2 bases, leaving 7 bases between them. The germline V gene encodes CDR1 LNHDA and CDR2 SQIVND (reference sequence). The CDR3 consists of 13 residues. On this clone itself: Its antigen is currently unknown. The sample contains more than one DNA sequence encoding this CDR3.

The chain has TRBV19 and TRBJ1-2, with TRBD1 as a possible D gene (6 bases). The receptor was derived from a man between 18 and 35 years old in good health and CMV-seronegative. The sequencing input was PBMCs. For the CDR3, the DNA is TGTGCCAGTAGTATTGACAGGAACTATGGCTACACCTTC. Translating gives CASSIDRNYGYTF.